This TCR beta chain appears in the sequencing data of a study of T-cell reconstitution after alpha-beta-depleted transplantation in children. Study-wide findings and caveats: Where alpha-beta T cells came from about two months after transplant was reportedly several hundred expanded graft clones. Diversity of TCRbeta at day 60 was high in some patients, arising from surviving recipient T cells and thymic progenitors. Among T cells one year after transplant, newly produced cells accounted for most counts and diversity.

This clonotype was counted many times. Its antigen is still unknown. V lost 4 bases and J 6 bases, leaving 15 bases between the germline ends. Germline-derived CDR1 and CDR2 are SQVTM and ANQGSEA. The CDR3 consists of 13 residues. Library preparation (for TCRbeta) was performed with unique molecular identifiers. TCRdb reprocessed the PCR reads with MiXCR, giving one entry per CDR3 protein. The table lists 670,000 or so distinct CDR3 sequences, around 13% of them singletons. This sequence joins TRBV29-1 and TRBJ1-2; D is unclear. This specimen consisted of PBMCs, obtained before TCRalphabeta/CD19-depleted stem cell transplant. The clonotype comes from a girl aged 2 to 10 with congenital amegakaryocytic thrombocytopenia, due to receive a stem cell transplant. The CDR3: CSVGGMGSHGYTF. For the CDR3, the DNA is TGCAGCGTTGGAGGTATGGGAAGCCATGGCTACACCTTC.